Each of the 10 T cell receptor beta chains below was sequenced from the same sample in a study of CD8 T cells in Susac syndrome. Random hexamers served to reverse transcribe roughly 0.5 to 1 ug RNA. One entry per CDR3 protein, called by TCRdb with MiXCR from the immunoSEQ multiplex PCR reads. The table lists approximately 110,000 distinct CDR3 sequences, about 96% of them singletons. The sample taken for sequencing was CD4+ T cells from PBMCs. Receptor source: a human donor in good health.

CDR3 in amino acids: CSASSGGPTQYF. The CDR3 DNA reads TGCAGTGCTTCATCCGGGGGGCCCACGCAGTATTTT. The chain carries TRBV20-1 and TRBJ2-3, with D perhaps TRBD2 (7 bases). Trimming removed 5 bases at V and 9 bases at J, with 15 bases between. This CDR3 is built from 12 residues. CDR1 is DFQATT, CDR2 SNEGSKA, per germline (reference sequence).

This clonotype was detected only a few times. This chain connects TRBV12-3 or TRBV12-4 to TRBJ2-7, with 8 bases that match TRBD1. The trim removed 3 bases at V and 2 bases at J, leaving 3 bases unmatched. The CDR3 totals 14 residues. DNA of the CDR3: TGTGCCAGCAGTTTCAGGACAGGGACCTACGAGCAGTACTTC. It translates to CASSFRTGTYEQYF.

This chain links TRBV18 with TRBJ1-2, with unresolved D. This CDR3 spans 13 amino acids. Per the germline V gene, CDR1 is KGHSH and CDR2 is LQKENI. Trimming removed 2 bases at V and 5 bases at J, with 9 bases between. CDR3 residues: CASSPSGGYGYTF. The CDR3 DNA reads TGTGCCAGCTCACCATCGGGCGGGTATGGCTACACCTTC.

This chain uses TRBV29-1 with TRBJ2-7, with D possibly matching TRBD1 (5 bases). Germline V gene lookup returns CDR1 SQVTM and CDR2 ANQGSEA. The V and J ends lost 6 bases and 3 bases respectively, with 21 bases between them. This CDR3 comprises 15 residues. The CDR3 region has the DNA TGCAGCGTCACGTCCCCACTAAAGGGGAACTACGAGCAGTACTTC. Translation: CSVTSPLKGNYEQYF.

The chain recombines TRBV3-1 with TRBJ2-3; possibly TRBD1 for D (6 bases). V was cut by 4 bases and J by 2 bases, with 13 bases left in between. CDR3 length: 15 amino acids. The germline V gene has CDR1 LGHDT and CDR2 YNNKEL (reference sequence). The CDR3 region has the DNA TGTGCCAGCAGCCCGGGACAAAGATCCACAGATACGCAGTATTTT. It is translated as CASSPGQRSTDTQYF.

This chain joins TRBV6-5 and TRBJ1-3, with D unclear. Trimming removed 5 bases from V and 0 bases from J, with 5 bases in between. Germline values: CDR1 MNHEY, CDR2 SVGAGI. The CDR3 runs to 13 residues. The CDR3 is CASSRPSGNTIYF. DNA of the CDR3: TGTGCCAGCAGTAGGCCCTCTGGAAACACCATATATTTT.

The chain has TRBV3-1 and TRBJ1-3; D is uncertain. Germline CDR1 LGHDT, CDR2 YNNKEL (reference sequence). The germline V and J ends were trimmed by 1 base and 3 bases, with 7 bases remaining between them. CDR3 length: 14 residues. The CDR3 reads CASSQGDYGNTIYF. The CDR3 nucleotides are TGTGCCAGCAGCCAAGGGGATTATGGAAACACCATATATTTT.

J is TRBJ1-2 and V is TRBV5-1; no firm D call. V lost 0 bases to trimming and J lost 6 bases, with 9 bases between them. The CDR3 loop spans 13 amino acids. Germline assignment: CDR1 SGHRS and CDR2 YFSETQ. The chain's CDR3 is CASSLGWSDGYTF. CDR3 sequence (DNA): TGCGCCAGCAGCTTGGGTTGGAGCGATGGCTACACCTTC.

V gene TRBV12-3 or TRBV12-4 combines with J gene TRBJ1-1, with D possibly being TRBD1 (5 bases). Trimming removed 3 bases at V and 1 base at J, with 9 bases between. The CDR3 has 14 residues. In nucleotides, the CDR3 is TGTGCCAGCAGTTTTGGGGGGACGAACACTGAAGCTTTCTTT. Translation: CASSFGGTNTEAFF.

The CDR3 DNA follows: TGTGCCACCAGCTATGACAATAACTATGGCTACACCTTC. Translation: CATSYDNNYGYTF. This chain connects TRBV15 to TRBJ1-2, with no clear D. This CDR3 comprises 13 residues. Germline V gene sequence: CDR1 LNHNV, CDR2 YYDKDF (reference sequence). V was trimmed by 5 bases and J by 1 base, leaving 8 bases between them.